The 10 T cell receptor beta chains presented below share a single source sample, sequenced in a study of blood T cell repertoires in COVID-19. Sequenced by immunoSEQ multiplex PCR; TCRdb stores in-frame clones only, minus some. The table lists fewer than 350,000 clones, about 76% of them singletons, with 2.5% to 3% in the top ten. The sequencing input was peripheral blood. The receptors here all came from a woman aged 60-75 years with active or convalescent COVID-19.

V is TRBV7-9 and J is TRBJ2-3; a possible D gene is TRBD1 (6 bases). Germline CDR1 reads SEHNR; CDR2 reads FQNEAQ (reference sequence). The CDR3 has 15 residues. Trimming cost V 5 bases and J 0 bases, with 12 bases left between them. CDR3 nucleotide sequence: TGTGCCAGCAGCGGCCGGGACACCAGCACAGATACGCAGTATTTT. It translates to CASSGRDTSTDTQYF.

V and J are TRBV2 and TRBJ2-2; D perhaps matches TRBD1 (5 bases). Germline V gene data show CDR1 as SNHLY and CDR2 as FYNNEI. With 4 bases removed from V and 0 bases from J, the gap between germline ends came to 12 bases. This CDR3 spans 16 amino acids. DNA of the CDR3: TGTGCCAGCAGTGGGGATGGGGCGTCGAACACCGGGGAGCTGTTTTTT. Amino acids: CASSGDGASNTGELFF.

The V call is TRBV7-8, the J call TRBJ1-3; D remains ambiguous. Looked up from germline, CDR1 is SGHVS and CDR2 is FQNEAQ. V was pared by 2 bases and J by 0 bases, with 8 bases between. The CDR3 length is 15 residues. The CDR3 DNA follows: TGTGCCAGCAGCTTAAGGCCGGGCTCTGGAAACACCATATATTTT. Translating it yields CASSLRPGSGNTIYF.

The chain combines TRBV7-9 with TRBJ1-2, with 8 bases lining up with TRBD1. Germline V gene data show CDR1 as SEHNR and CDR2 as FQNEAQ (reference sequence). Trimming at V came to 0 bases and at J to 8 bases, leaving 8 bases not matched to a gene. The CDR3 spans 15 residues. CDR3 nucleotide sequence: TGTGCCAGCAGCTTAGCGGACAGGGTTTCAGGGGGCTACACCTTC. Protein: CASSLADRVSGGYTF. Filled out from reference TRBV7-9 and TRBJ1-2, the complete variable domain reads DTGVSQNPRHKITKRGQNVTFRCDPISEHNRLYWYRQTLGQGPEFLTYFQNEAQLEKSRLLSDRFSAERPKGSFSTLEIQRTEQGDSAMYLCASSLADRVSGGYTFGSGTRLTVV.

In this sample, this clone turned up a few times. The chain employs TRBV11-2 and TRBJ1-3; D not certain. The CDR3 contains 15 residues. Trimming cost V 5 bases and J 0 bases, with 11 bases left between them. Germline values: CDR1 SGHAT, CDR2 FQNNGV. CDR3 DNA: TGTGCCAGCAGCCCCCGCCCGGGCTCTGGAAACACCATATATTTT. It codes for CASSPRPGSGNTIYF.

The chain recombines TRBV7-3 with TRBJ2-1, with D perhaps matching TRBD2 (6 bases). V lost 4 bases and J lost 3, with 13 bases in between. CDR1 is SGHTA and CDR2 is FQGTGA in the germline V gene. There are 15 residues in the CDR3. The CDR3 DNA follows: TGTGCCAGCAGCTCCCAGGGCGGGGACTACAATGAGCAGTTCTTC. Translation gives CASSSQGGDYNEQFF.

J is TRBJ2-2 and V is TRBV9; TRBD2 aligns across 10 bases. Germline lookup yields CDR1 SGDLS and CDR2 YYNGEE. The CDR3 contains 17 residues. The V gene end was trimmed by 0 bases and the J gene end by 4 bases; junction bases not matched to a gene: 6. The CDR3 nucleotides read TGTGCCAGCAGCGTAGCTATCGAGCGGGGGGGCACCGGGGAGCTGTTTTTT. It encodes CASSVAIERGGTGELFF.

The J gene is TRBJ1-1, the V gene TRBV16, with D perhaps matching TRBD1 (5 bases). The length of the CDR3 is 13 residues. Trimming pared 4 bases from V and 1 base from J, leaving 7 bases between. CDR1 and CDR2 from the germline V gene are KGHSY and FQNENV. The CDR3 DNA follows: TGTGCCAGCAGCCGTGACAGGAACACTGAAGCTTTCTTT. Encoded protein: CASSRDRNTEAFF.

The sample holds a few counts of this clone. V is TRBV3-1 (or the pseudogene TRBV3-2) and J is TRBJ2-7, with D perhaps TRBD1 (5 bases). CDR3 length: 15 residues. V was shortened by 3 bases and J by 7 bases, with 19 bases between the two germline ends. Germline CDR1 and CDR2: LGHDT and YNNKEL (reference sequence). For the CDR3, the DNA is TGTGCCAGCAGCCAGAGAACAGCTGGACAAGGTGAGCAGTACTTC. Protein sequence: CASSQRTAGQGEQYF.

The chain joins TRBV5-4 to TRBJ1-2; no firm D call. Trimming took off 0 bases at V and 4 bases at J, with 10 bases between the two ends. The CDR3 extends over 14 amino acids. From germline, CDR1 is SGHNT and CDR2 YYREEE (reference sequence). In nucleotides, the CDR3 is TGTGCCAGCAGCTTGGACAGTCGATTCTATGGCTACACCTTC. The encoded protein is CASSLDSRFYGYTF.